This T cell receptor (beta chain) was found in a study of post-analysis software for immune sequencing data. Looking at the study overall: Included among the disease courses, which were recorded for the cohort, were relapsing-remitting, secondary progressive and progressive-relapsing multiple sclerosis. Study conclusions and caveats: Normalized Chao1 diversity in multiple sclerosis patients fell significantly below that of controls. Five TRBV segments were more frequent in patients than controls; TRBV5-6, TRBV5-1 and TRBV20-1 belonged to this group. F measure clustering grouped samples strongly by preparation batch.

V lost 6 bases and J lost 4, with 13 bases in between. CDR3 length: 13 amino acids. CDR1 is DFQATT, CDR2 SNEGSKA, per germline (reference sequence). Note on this clonotype: Its antigen is currently unknown.

Libraries were made from TCR beta cDNA, and they carried unique molecular identifiers. cDNA molecules numbering about 480,000 came from approximately 1 to 10 million T cells. Each CDR3 protein gets one entry after TCRdb re-called the PCR reads with MiXCR. The sample holds roughly 570,000 distinct CDR3 sequences, 34% seen once. The material sequenced was blood. The receptor was derived from a girl aged 2-17 years with multiple sclerosis. This rearrangement joins TRBV20-1 to TRBJ2-1, with D perhaps given as TRBD1 or TRBD2 (5 bases each). The CDR3 DNA reads as TGCAGTGCGACACACAGGACTTACAATGAGCAGTTCTTC. Translated: CSATHRTYNEQFF.